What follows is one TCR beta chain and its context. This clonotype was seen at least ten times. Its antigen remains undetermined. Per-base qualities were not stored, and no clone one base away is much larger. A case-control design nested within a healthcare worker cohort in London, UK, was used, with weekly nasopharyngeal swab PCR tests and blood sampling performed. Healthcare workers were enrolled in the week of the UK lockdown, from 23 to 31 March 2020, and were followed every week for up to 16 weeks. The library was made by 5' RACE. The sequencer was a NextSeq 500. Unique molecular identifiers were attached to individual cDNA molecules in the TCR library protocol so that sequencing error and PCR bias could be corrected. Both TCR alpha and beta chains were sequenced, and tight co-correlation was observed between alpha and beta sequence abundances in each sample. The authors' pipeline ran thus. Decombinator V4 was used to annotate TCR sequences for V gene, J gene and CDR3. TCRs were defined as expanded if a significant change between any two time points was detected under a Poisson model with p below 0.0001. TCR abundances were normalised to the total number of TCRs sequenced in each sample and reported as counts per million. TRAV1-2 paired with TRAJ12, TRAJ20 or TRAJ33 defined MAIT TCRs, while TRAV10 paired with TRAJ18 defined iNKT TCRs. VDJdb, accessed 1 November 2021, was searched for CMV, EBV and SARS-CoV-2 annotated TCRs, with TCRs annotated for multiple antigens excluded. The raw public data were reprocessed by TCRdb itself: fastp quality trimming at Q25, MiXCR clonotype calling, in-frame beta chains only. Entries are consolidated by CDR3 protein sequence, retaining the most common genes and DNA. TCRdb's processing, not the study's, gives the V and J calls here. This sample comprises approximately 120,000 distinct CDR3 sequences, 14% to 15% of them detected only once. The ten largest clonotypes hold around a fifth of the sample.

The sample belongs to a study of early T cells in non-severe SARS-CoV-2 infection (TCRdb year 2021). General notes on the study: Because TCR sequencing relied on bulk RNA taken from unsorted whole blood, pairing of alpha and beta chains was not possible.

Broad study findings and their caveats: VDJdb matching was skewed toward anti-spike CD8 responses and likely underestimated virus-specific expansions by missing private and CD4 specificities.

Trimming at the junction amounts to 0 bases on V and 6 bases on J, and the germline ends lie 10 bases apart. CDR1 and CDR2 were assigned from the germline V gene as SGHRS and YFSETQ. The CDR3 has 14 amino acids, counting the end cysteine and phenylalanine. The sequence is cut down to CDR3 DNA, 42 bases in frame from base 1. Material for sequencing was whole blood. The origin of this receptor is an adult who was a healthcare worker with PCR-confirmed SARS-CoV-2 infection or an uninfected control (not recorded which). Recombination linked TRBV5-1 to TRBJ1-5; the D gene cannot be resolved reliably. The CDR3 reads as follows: CASSLDGGGQPQHF. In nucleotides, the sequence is TGCGCCAGCAGCTTGGACGGAGGCGGTCAGCCCCAGCATTTT.